The T cell receptor (beta chain) described here comes from a study of OX40 agonist ivuxolimab in advanced cancers. The wider study: In this cohort, patients received ivuxolimab, an agonistic anti-OX40 (CD134) antibody. Having had anti-PD-1, anti-PD-L1 or anti-CTLA-4 therapy before was allowed, and roughly 40% had some. Study conclusions and caveats: Compared with CD4+, CD8+ T cells on average had more expanded clones. There were also nonresponders showing low normalized T-cell clonal expansion.

Sequenced by immunoSEQ multiplex PCR; TCRdb stores in-frame clones only, minus some. The table lists tens of thousands of clones, 75% to 90% of them singletons, with roughly 1.3% in the top ten. Germline CDR1 SGHRS, CDR2 YFSETQ. V was shortened by 4 bases and J by 0 bases, with 10 bases between the two germline ends. The CDR3 is made up of 14 amino acids. Worth noting for this clone: Antigen: not known.

The chain combines TRBV5-1 with TRBJ1-1; TRBD1 might be the D (5 bases). The receptor was derived from an adult with an advanced solid tumor such as melanoma, head and neck, liver or kidney cancer. The sequenced sample was CD4+ or CD8+ T cells sorted from blood, obtained in a trial of the OX40 agonist ivuxolimab. CDR3 sequence (DNA): TGCGCCAGCAGCCCGGGGGTTATGAACACTGAAGCTTTCTTT. Translating gives CASSPGVMNTEAFF.